This is a list of T cell receptor beta chains from one sample in a study of cytomegalovirus exposure and HLA in healthy donors. Using immunoSEQ multiplex PCR, the repertoire was profiled, and TCRdb retains in-frame clones only, with some absent. The data hold about 130,000 clones, with 75% to 90% observed a single time. Specimen: PBMCs. The receptors come from a woman younger than 30 in good health and CMV-seropositive. Both conserved end residues are part of each CDR3. The D gene is left open where the match is weak. For some rows the clone size is stated as once, few or many, or as a class when expanded; others skip it.

J: TRBJ1-6; D: .; V: TRBV6-5; size: once; DNA: TGTGCCAGCGGTTACCTTCCGGCAGGGGATTCACCCCTCCACTTT; CDR3: CASGYLPAGDSPLHF
J: TRBJ1-1; D: .; V: TRBV5-4; size: .; DNA: TGTGCCAGCAGCTTGGGTAGGGGAAACATCGGAACTGAAGCTTTCTTT; CDR3: CASSLGRGNIGTEAFF
J: TRBJ2-1; D: TRBD2; V: TRBV19; size: .; DNA: TGTGCCAGTAGTATGAGGGAGGGGAGGGTGTCCAATGAGCAGTTCTTC; CDR3: CASSMREGRVSNEQFF
J: TRBJ1-4; D: .; V: TRBV6-1; size: .; DNA: TGTGCCAGCAGTGAATGGTATAGCCCAGCTGACGAAAAACTGTTTTTT; CDR3: CASSEWYSPADEKLFF
J: TRBJ2-7; D: TRBD1; V: TRBV19; size: .; DNA: TGTGCCAGTAGTATCCACAGGGGGCCCTCCTACGAGCAGTACTTC; CDR3: CASSIHRGPSYEQYF
J: TRBJ1-4; D: TRBD1; V: TRBV27; size: .; DNA: TGTGCCAGCAGTGTGAGGACAGGGCACGAAAAACTGTTTTTT; CDR3: CASSVRTGHEKLFF
J: TRBJ1-1; D: .; V: TRBV2; size: .; DNA: TGTGCCAGCAGTGAAGTCTCAGATAACACTGAAGCTTTCTTT; CDR3: CASSEVSDNTEAFF
J: TRBJ2-7; D: TRBD2; V: TRBV6-5; size: few; DNA: TGTGCCAGCAGTTACTCGTCTAGACTAGCAGGCGAGCAGTACTTC; CDR3: CASSYSSRLAGEQYF
J: TRBJ2-3; D: .; V: TRBV4-1; size: .; DNA: TGCGCCAGCAGCCAAGCCAGGGCCTCTAGCACAGATACGCAGTATTTT; CDR3: CASSQARASSTDTQYF
J: TRBJ1-1; D: .; V: TRBV12-5; size: .; DNA: TGTGCTAGTGGTTTGGAGACGGGGAACACTGAAGCTTTCTTT; CDR3: CASGLETGNTEAFF
J: TRBJ1-4; D: .; V: TRBV6-5; size: few; DNA: TGTGCCAGCAGTTGGACAATAGGAGAAAAACTGTTTTTT; CDR3: CASSWTIGEKLFF
J: TRBJ2-3; D: .; V: TRBV2; size: .; DNA: TGTGCCAGCAGTGGGACGGGGGTTGGCACAGATACGCAGTATTTT; CDR3: CASSGTGVGTDTQYF
J: TRBJ2-5; D: TRBD1; V: TRBV5-4; size: .; DNA: TGTGCCAGCAGCCCCGGGACAGCGCAAGAGACCCAGTACTTC; CDR3: CASSPGTAQETQYF